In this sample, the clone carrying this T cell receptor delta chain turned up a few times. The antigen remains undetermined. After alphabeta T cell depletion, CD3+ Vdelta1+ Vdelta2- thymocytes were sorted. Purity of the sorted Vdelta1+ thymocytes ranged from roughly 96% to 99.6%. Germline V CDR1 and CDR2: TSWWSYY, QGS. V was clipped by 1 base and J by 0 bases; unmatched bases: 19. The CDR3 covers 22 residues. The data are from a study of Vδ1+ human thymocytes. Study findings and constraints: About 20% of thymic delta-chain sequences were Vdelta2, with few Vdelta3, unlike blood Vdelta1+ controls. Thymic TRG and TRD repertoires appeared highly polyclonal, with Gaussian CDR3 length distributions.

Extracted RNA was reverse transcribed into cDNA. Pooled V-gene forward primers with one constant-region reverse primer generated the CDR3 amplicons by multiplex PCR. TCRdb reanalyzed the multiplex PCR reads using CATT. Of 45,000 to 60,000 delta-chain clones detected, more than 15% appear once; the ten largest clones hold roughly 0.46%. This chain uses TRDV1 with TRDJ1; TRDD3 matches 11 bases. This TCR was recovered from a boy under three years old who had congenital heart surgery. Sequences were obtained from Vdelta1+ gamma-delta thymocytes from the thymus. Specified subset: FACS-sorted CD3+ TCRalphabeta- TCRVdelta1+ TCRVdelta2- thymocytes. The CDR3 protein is CALGEQRLLGDTQSPYTDKLIF. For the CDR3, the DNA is TGTGCTCTTGGGGAACAAAGACTGCTGGGGGATACCCAGAGTCCCTACACCGATAAACTCATCTTT.